Sequencing of this TCR beta chain was carried out in a study of T cell responses to AZD1222 COVID-19 vaccine. This clone was detected only once. Its antigen is undetermined. Germline V gene sequence: CDR1 SGHNT, CDR2 YENEEA. The CDR3 consists of 14 residues. V was shortened by 5 bases and J by 3 bases, with 10 bases between the two germline ends. Overall study findings and caveats: Spike-specific TCRs gained breadth and depth after people received two AZD1222 doses.

Sequencing used immunoSEQ multiplex PCR; TCRdb keeps in-frame clones, though not all of them. This sample yields 150,000 or so clones, of which 90% are seen a single time; about 20% belongs to the top ten. This clonotype originated in an adult in good health. The chain uses TRBV11-3 and TRBJ1-4, with D possibly TRBD1 on 5 matching bases. The sequencing used peripheral blood, collected on day 0 of AZD1222 vaccination. CDR3 residues: CASSTRGSNEKLFF. CDR3 sequence (DNA): TGTGCCAGCAGCACTCGGGGCTCTAATGAAAAACTGTTTTTT.